This T cell receptor (beta chain) is drawn from a study of graft-versus-host responses after intestinal transplantation. About the research overall: Each recipient received a multivisceral, liver-intestinal, or isolated intestinal graft. Every one of the recipients received anti-thymocyte globulin induction and afterwards took tacrolimus and steroids for around three years. General observations from the study: Across patients carrying graft-donor T cell macrochimerism, allografts held high graft-versus-host to host-versus-graft clonal ratios. Early after transplant, HvG clones declined as circulating GvH clones peaked.

Germline loops: CDR1 SGHNT, CDR2 YENEEA. The CDR3 is made up of 14 amino acids. The V gene end was trimmed by 1 base and the J gene end by 9 bases; junction bases not matched to a gene: 3. Turning to this clone: Antigen: not known.

Using immunoSEQ multiplex PCR, the repertoire was profiled, and TCRdb retains in-frame clones only, with some absent. The data contain roughly 89,000 clones, roughly nine tenths of them seen just once; the ten biggest clones take up roughly 0.17%. Sequenced here: unstimulated CD4+ T cells sorted from spleen or lymph node cells, sampled before intestinal transplant. This TCR was sampled from a human donor who received an intestinal transplant. The rearrangement links TRBV11-3 to TRBJ2-1; 10 bases match TRBD2. The CDR3 reads CASSLVSGGAEQFF. CDR3 in DNA: TGTGCCAGCAGCTTAGTGAGCGGGGGGGCTGAGCAGTTCTTC. The entire variable domain, with the rest obtained from reference TRBV11-3 and TRBJ2-1, is as follows: EAGVVQSPRYKIIEKKQPVAFWCNPISGHNTLYWYLQNLGQGPELLIRYENEEAVDDSQLPKDRFSAERLKGVDSTLKIQPAELGDSAVYLCASSLVSGGAEQFFGPGTRLTVL.